A selection of T cell receptor beta chains follows, all from one sample in a study of graft-versus-host responses after intestinal transplantation. These receptors have no known antigen. TCRdb's copy holds only in-frame clones and misses some; the assay was immunoSEQ multiplex PCR. This sample yields tens of thousands of clones, of which about 93% are seen a single time; 0.45% to 0.55% belongs to the top ten. Material: unstimulated CD8+ T cells sorted from spleen or lymph node cells, obtained before intestinal transplant. These receptors originate from a human donor who received an intestinal transplant. CDR3s include the opening cysteine and the closing phenylalanine or tryptophan. A D gene is named only where the DNA matches it firmly. Not every row has a clone size; where given, it reads once, few, many or a size class.

.	TRBV5-1	.	TRBJ1-3	TGCGCCAGCATCCCCCGCTCTGGAAACACCATATATTTT	CASIPRSGNTIYF
.	TRBV4-3	.	TRBJ1-1	TGCGCCAGCAGCCAAGAATCGTACACTGAAGCTTTCTTT	CASSQESYTEAFF
.	TRBV5-6	.	TRBJ1-6	TGTGCCAGCAGCTACCCCAGGGTATCCGGGACTAAGAATTCACCCCTCCACTTT	CASSYPRVSGTKNSPLHF
.	TRBV7-9	.	TRBJ1-1	TGTGCCAGCAGCTTTTTTACAGGGAAGTACACTGAAGCTTTCTTT	CASSFFTGKYTEAFF
once	TRBV2	.	TRBJ2-6	TGTGCCAGCAGTGATCGGGGATCTGGGGCCAACGTCCTGACTTTC	CASSDRGSGANVLTF
.	TRBV27	TRBD1	TRBJ2-1	TGTGCCAGCAGTTTAAGGGGACAGTTAAATGAGCAGTTCTTC	CASSLRGQLNEQFF
.	TRBV30	.	TRBJ2-1	TGTGCCTGGAGAAGTCTAGCAATTAACAATGAGCAGTTCTTC	CAWRSLAINNEQFF
.	TRBV6-5	.	TRBJ2-7	TGTGCCAGCAGGGCCAGTCGTAGCGACGAGCAGTACTTC	CASRASRSDEQYF
.	TRBV5-1	.	TRBJ2-3	TGCGCCAGCTTCGCACAGGGCCTTAGCACAGATACGCAGTATTTT	CASFAQGLSTDTQYF
.	TRBV7-9	.	TRBJ2-7	TGTGCCAGCAGCTTGGACAGCTCCTACGAGCAGTACTTC	CASSLDSSYEQYF
.	TRBV19	TRBD1	TRBJ1-2	TGTGCCAGTAGTTCAACAGGGGGCGGGGATGGCTACACCTTC	CASSSTGGGDGYTF
.	TRBV2	.	TRBJ2-5	TGTGCCAGCAGCGCCGGAGGGATTGATGGGGAGACCCAGTACTTC	CASSAGGIDGETQYF
.	TRBV4-1	.	TRBJ1-1	TGCGCCAGCAGCCCCCAGGGTGCAGGGAACACTGAAGCTTTCTTT	CASSPQGAGNTEAFF
.	TRBV25-1	.	TRBJ1-2	TGTGCCAGCAGTGAGATCTCGGGGGAACGGGGAGCTGACTACACCTTC	CASSEISGERGADYTF
.	TRBV25-1	TRBD1	TRBJ2-5	TGTGCCAGCAGTCCTCAACCGGGACAGGGGGCCTGGGAGACCCAGTACTTC	CASSPQPGQGAWETQYF
.	TRBV5-4	.	TRBJ1-1	TGTGCCAGCAGCTTGCAGTGGACGGGGGCTGAAGCTTTCTTT	CASSLQWTGAEAFF
once	TRBV6-1	TRBD1	TRBJ1-1	TGTGCCAGCAGGGACAGGGGTACTGAAGCTTTCTTT	CASRDRGTEAFF
.	TRBV4-2	.	TRBJ2-3	TGTGCCAGCAGCCAAGTCGCCCAGGAAATTGATACGCAGTATTTT	CASSQVAQEIDTQYF
.	TRBV30	TRBD2	TRBJ2-2	TGTGCCTGGGGACTAGTTAGCACCGGGGAGCTGTTTTTT	CAWGLVSTGELFF
.	TRBV7-7	.	TRBJ2-1	TGTGCCAGCAGCTCAGGGGAGAGTGAGCAGTTCTTC	CASSSGESEQFF
.	TRBV7-8	.	TRBJ1-1	TGTGCCAGCAGCTTAGTACAGGGCGACACTGAAGCTTTCTTT	CASSLVQGDTEAFF
once	TRBV13	.	TRBJ2-1	TGTGCCAGCAGCTTACAGGACAATGAGCAGTTCTTC	CASSLQDNEQFF
.	TRBV7-9	.	TRBJ2-7	TGTGCCAGCAGCTTGGGGCAGGGTGAACTTAGATACTACGAGCAGTACTTC	CASSLGQGELRYYEQYF
.	TRBV27	TRBD2	TRBJ2-7	TGTGCCAGCAGTTTGGGGACTAGCGGGGGATCCTACGAGCAGTACTTC	CASSLGTSGGSYEQYF
few	TRBV2	TRBD1	TRBJ2-2	TGTGCCACCGACAGGGACACCGGGGAGCTGTTTTTT	CATDRDTGELFF
.	TRBV4-2	TRBD2	TRBJ2-2	TGTGCCAGCAGCCTACCGACTAGCGGAGATTTTACCGGGGAGCTGTTTTTT	CASSLPTSGDFTGELFF
.	TRBV30	TRBD2	TRBJ2-3	TGTGCCTGGAGAGCGACTAGCGGGAGTGGCGATACGCAGTATTTT	CAWRATSGSGDTQYF
.	TRBV5-6	.	TRBJ1-1	TGTGCCAGCAGCTGGGGGGTAAACACTGAAGCTTTCTTT	CASSWGVNTEAFF
.	TRBV5-4	TRBD1	TRBJ1-1	TGTGCCAGCAGCTTGGCGGAACTCGGGACAGGCCGTGGGGACACTGAAGCTTTCTTT	CASSLAELGTGRGDTEAFF
.	TRBV29-1	.	TRBJ1-1	TGCAGCGCTATGACAGCGATGAACACTGAAGCTTTCTTT	CSAMTAMNTEAFF
.	TRBV19	.	TRBJ2-7	TGTGCCACCCTGGAGTCTTCAGGGGGGTGGGAGCAGTACTTC	CATLESSGGWEQYF
.	TRBV28	.	TRBJ1-5	TGTGCCAGCAGTTTCCGAGGGGGGGTCTATAGCAATCAGCCCCAGCATTTT	CASSFRGGVYSNQPQHF
.	TRBV10-2	TRBD2	TRBJ2-1	TGCGCCAGCAGTGAGTCGGGCCTAGCGGTCTACAATGAGCAGTTCTTC	CASSESGLAVYNEQFF
.	TRBV5-6	TRBD1	TRBJ1-1	TGTGCCAGCAGCGCGACAGGGACTGAAGCTTTCTTT	CASSATGTEAFF
.	TRBV11-2	.	TRBJ2-1	TGTGCCAGCAGCACACAGGATGGTGAGCAGTTCTTC	CASSTQDGEQFF
.	TRBV9	.	TRBJ1-3	TGTGCCAGCAGCGCATGGGGAGGAGGAAACACCATATATTTT	CASSAWGGGNTIYF
.	TRBV11-2	TRBD2	TRBJ2-1	TGTGCCAGCAGGAAGAGCACTAGCGGCGAGCAGTTCTTC	CASRKSTSGEQFF
.	TRBV6-1	.	TRBJ1-1	TGTGCCAGCAGTGAAGACTTGATTCCTAACACTGAAGCTTTCTTT	CASSEDLIPNTEAFF
.	TRBV7-9	.	TRBJ2-7	TGTGCCAGCAGCTTAGGGCGGGGAGCCTCCTACGAGCAGTACTTC	CASSLGRGASYEQYF
.	TRBV27	.	TRBJ1-2	TGTGCCAGCGGCGGTACATCGGGGTACTATGGCTACACCTTC	CASGGTSGYYGYTF
.	TRBV19	.	TRBJ1-1	TGTGCCAGTAGTATCTCCAGCGACACTGAAGCTTTCTTT	CASSISSDTEAFF
.	TRBV18	.	TRBJ1-3	TGTGCCAGCTCACCCGAGGGAGGCGGGAGCGGAAACACCATATATTTT	CASSPEGGGSGNTIYF
.	TRBV28	.	TRBJ2-2	TGTGCCAGCAGTCATTATCCCCGACAAGACACCGGGGAGCTGTTTTTT	CASSHYPRQDTGELFF
once	TRBV2	.	TRBJ1-1	TGTGCCAGCAGGGCCGGGAGGGACACTGAAGCTTTCTTT	CASRAGRDTEAFF
.	TRBV6-5	.	TRBJ1-1	TGTGCCAGCAATTTACGGGAGAACACTGAAGCTTTCTTT	CASNLRENTEAFF
.	TRBV7-2	.	TRBJ2-1	TGTGCCAGCAGCCCATATCCCTCGGGACTGTTCAATGAGCAGTTCTTC	CASSPYPSGLFNEQFF